This entry features one T cell receptor (beta chain) sequence. The data were taken from a study of T cell responses to AZD1222 COVID-19 vaccine. Some clones are missing from TCRdb's copy, which holds only in-frame ones; the method was immunoSEQ multiplex PCR. Found here are approximately 90,000 clones, more than 75% of them singletons; the top ten hold 2.5% to 3.5%. The V and J ends lost 0 bases and 6 bases, in that order; junction bases with no gene match: 7. Germline V gene data show CDR1 as MNHEY and CDR2 as SVGAGI. The CDR3 runs 15 residues. The material sequenced was peripheral blood, taken on day 0 of AZD1222 vaccination. V usage is TRBV6-5 and J usage is TRBJ2-7, with TRBD1 identical over 8 bases. This TCR was recovered from an adult in good health. CDR3 in DNA: TGTGCCAGCAGTTACTCAACGGACAGGGTCGCCGAGCAGTACTTC. This sequence encodes CASSYSTDRVAEQYF.